This paragraph reports one T cell receptor (beta chain). Per the study methods: By means of reference gene primer amplification, nucleated cell counts were estimated. Sequencing was performed with immunoSEQ multiplex PCR; in TCRdb, only in-frame clones are kept and a portion is missing. V, J and clone size reflect that table, while D and trimming were determined from the DNA. The sample holds 78,000 or so clones, roughly 86% seen once. This specimen belongs to a study of blood T cell repertoires in COVID-19. Study-level information: Acute and convalescent COVID-19 samples came from the United States, Italy and Spain. PBMCs, B-cell-depleted T cells, or T cells were the source of the cDNA or gDNA that made up the material.

Trimming cost V 7 bases and J 6 bases; bases outside gene matches: 5. The CDR3 spans 14 residues. CDR1 and CDR2 (germline): SGHRS, YFSETQ. This TCR came from a man aged 45-60 years with active or convalescent COVID-19. The chain recombines TRBV5-1 with TRBJ2-2; 11 nucleotides match TRBD1. The sample taken for sequencing was peripheral blood. For the CDR3, the DNA is TGCGCCAGCGGACAGGGGGCTCTGCCCGGGGAGCTGTTTTTT. It is translated as CASGQGALPGELFF.